The next 26 T cell receptor beta chains were all read from a single sample in a study of CD8 T cells in Susac syndrome. Random hexamers served to reverse transcribe roughly 0.5 to 1 ug RNA. MiXCR, applied by TCRdb to the immunoSEQ multiplex PCR reads, yields one record per CDR3 protein. The sample carries fewer than 350,000 distinct CDR3 sequences, about 91% recorded once. The material sequenced was CD4+ T cells from PBMCs. These TCRs come from a human donor with multiple sclerosis.

The V and J genes are TRBV5-4 and TRBJ2-6, with D possibly TRBD2 on 7 matching bases. V lost 6 bases to trimming and J lost 0 bases, with 22 bases between them. Germline V gives CDR1 SGHNT, CDR2 YYREEE (reference sequence). This CDR3 comprises 19 residues. The CDR3 DNA is TGTGCCAGCATTCAACGTGGGGGGGGCCTAAGCTCTGGGGCCAACGTCCTGACTTTC. It yields the protein CASIQRGGGLSSGANVLTF.

The chain joins TRBV15 to TRBJ2-3, with 7 bases aligning to TRBD2. CDR1 LNHNV and CDR2 YYDKDF come from the germline V gene (reference sequence). The CDR3 is 14 residues long. Trimming removed 7 bases from V and 1 base from J; junction bases left unmatched: 5. The CDR3 is CATTPSGRTDTQYF. In DNA form, the CDR3 reads TGTGCCACCACACCTAGCGGACGCACAGATACGCAGTATTTT.

This chain joins TRBV19 and TRBJ1-5; no definite D call. The length of the CDR3 is 14 residues. V was trimmed by 5 bases and J by 5 bases, leaving 13 bases between them. Per the germline V gene, CDR1 is LNHDA and CDR2 is SQIVND (reference sequence). CDR3: CASSETSNHQPQHF. CDR3 DNA: TGTGCCAGTAGTGAAACCTCGAACCATCAGCCCCAGCATTTT.

J is TRBJ1-6 and V is TRBV27, with a possible D match to TRBD1 (5 bases). The CDR3 runs to 15 residues. Germline-derived CDR1 and CDR2 are MNHEY and SMNVEV (reference sequence). V lost 1 base and J 9 bases, leaving 13 bases between the germline ends. CDR3 protein: CASSLLGGRASPLHF. CDR3 coding DNA: TGTGCCAGCAGTTTATTGGGCGGCAGGGCTTCACCCCTCCACTTT.

This rearrangement joins TRBV6-1 to TRBJ1-5, with TRBD1 as a possible D gene (6 bases). V was cut by 5 bases and J by 0 bases, with 14 bases left in between. This CDR3 region has 16 residues. Germline V gives CDR1 MNHNS, CDR2 SASEGT. CDR3 nucleotide sequence: TGTGCCAGCAGTAGAGGGGACACTTATAGCAATCAGCCCCAGCATTTT. Translation: CASSRGDTYSNQPQHF.

The V call is TRBV28, the J call TRBJ1-3; 9 nucleotides agree with TRBD1. V was clipped by 6 bases and J by 3 bases; unmatched bases: 12. CDR1 is MDHEN and CDR2 is SYDVKM in the germline V gene. CDR3 length: 17 residues. The CDR3 region is CASSPGTGYSYGNTIYF. The DNA for the CDR3 is TGTGCCAGCAGCCCCGGGACAGGGTACTCGTATGGAAACACCATATATTTT. Full variable domain (remainder filled in from reference TRBV28 and TRBJ1-3): DVKVTQSSRYLVKRTGEKVFLECVQDMDHENMFWYRQDPGLGLRLIYFSYDVKMKEKGDIPEGYSVSREKKERFSLILESASTNQTSMYLCASSPGTGYSYGNTIYFGEGSWLTVV.

The chain's CDR3 is CASSQGLRETQYF. The CDR3 DNA is TGCGCCAGCAGCCAGGGACTACGGGAGACCCAGTACTTC. V usage is TRBV4-1 and J usage is TRBJ2-5; 7 bases map to TRBD2. The CDR3 is 13 amino acids. V trimming: 3 bases; J trimming: 5 bases; junction bases outside the gene matches: 3. From germline, CDR1 is MGHRA and CDR2 YSYEKL.

The CDR3 region has the DNA TGTGCCAGCAGCTTGTCCACAGGGGTTCAGCCCCAGCATTTT. Translation: CASSLSTGVQPQHF. The chain carries TRBV7-6 and TRBJ1-5; 7 positions agree with TRBD1. The CDR3 runs 14 residues. Germline V CDR1 and CDR2: SGHVS, FNYEAQ. The trim removed 3 bases at V and 6 bases at J, leaving 5 bases unmatched.

The chain recombines TRBV20-1 with TRBJ2-3; 13 bases map to TRBD2. The junction had 3 bases not matched to a gene; V was cut back by 6 bases and J by 3 bases. CDR3 length equals 14 residues. The germline V gene encodes CDR1 DFQATT and CDR2 SNEGSKA (reference sequence). The CDR3 sequence: CSAGGLAGTDTQYF. The CDR3 nucleotides read TGCAGTGCCGGGGGACTAGCGGGGACAGATACGCAGTATTTT.

The chain combines TRBV12-3 or TRBV12-4 with TRBJ2-7; D possibly corresponds to TRBD2 (5 bases). V lost 3 bases and J lost 6, with 12 bases in between. The CDR3 consists of 13 residues. For the CDR3, the DNA is TGTGCCAGCAGTTTGGCAATGCGGGCCGAGCAGTACTTC. Translated: CASSLAMRAEQYF.

CDR3 DNA sequence: TGCGCCAGCAGCCAAGATCTCCGGGAGCAACGAGATACGCAGTATTTT. It yields the protein CASSQDLREQRDTQYF. The chain employs TRBV4-3 and TRBJ2-3; tentative D call: TRBD2 (6 bases). V dropped 0 bases and J dropped 5 bases, with 15 bases sitting between them. This CDR3 has 16 residues. CDR1 is LGHNA, CDR2 YSLEER, per germline.

In this sample, this clonotype turned up once. V usage is TRBV20-1 and J usage is TRBJ1-1, with 12 bases matching TRBD1. Germline V CDR1 and CDR2: DFQATT, SNEGSKA (reference sequence). The junction had 10 bases not matched to a gene; V was cut back by 4 bases and J by 4 bases. This CDR3 is 16 amino acids long. For the CDR3, the DNA is TGCAGTGCTACCGGGACAGGGGGCTGGGGGGGCACTGAAGCTTTCTTT. This sequence encodes CSATGTGGWGGTEAFF.

The chain is built from TRBV6-5 and TRBJ2-1, with D maybe TRBD1 (6 bases). Trimming removed 0 bases from V and 5 bases from J, with 20 bases in between. The CDR3 spans 18 residues. The germline CDR1 and CDR2 sequences are MNHEY and SVGAGI. The CDR3 sequence: CASSYSRGSGPQDNEQFF. The CDR3 bases are TGTGCCAGCAGTTACTCGAGGGGGTCCGGACCTCAAGACAATGAGCAGTTCTTC.

V gene TRBV7-2 combines with J gene TRBJ2-7; a possible D gene is TRBD2 (6 bases). CDR1 SGHTA and CDR2 FQGNSA come from the germline V gene. V dropped 6 bases and J dropped 4 bases, with 22 bases sitting between them. This CDR3 is built from 16 residues. CDR3 bases: TGTGCCAGCAGTCAGGGACTTGGTCAGGTCCTATACGAGCAGTACTTC. As protein: CASSQGLGQVLYEQYF.

V gene TRBV23-1 combines with J gene TRBJ1-6; 7 bases line up with TRBD1. TRBV23-1 is annotated as an ORF whose role is uncertain. V lost 0 bases, J lost 6 bases, and 11 bases stayed unmatched. The CDR3 contains 18 residues. The CDR3 DNA reads as TGCGCCAGCAGTCAATCGAACAGGGGCGGACTTTGTAATTCACCCCTCCACTTT. It codes for CASSQSNRGGLCNSPLHF.

This chain uses TRBV12-3 or TRBV12-4 with TRBJ2-3, with D possibly TRBD2 on 5 matching bases. V was clipped by 6 bases and J by 4 bases, with 17 bases between them. This CDR3 is built from 15 residues. CDR3 nucleotide sequence: TGTGCCAGCAGCCCAACGTCCGGGAAACCAGATACGCAGTATTTT. Residues: CASSPTSGKPDTQYF.

The chain joins TRBV12-3 or TRBV12-4 to TRBJ2-1; TRBD2 agrees at 7 bases. V dropped 6 bases and J dropped 10; count of bases not matched to a gene: 9. The CDR3 is made up of 13 amino acids. The CDR3 loop is CASSWAMGGEQFF. CDR3 in DNA: TGTGCCAGCAGCTGGGCCATGGGAGGGGAGCAGTTCTTC.

This rearrangement joins TRBV9 to TRBJ1-2; D ambiguous. V was trimmed by 4 bases and J by 3 bases, leaving 13 bases between them. This CDR3 comprises 14 residues. Germline-derived CDR1 and CDR2 are SGDLS and YYNGEE. The CDR3 nucleotides are TGTGCCAGCAGCCCCCGCCGGGCGGACTATGGCTACACCTTC. This sequence encodes CASSPRRADYGYTF.

In the case of this clonotype: One junction end disagrees with the germline gene, perhaps due to a read error. CDR3 in DNA: TGCAGCGTTAGGCGGGATCCAAACATCGGGGAGCTGTTTTTT. Translating it yields CSVRRDPNIGELFF. The chain carries TRBV29-1 and TRBJ2-2; possible D gene TRBD2, 6 bases. CDR3 size: 14 residues. From germline, CDR1 is SQVTM and CDR2 ANQGSEA.

This rearrangement joins TRBV21-1 to TRBJ2-7; the table's D call TRBD1 went unverified against the DNA. TRBV21-1 is a listed pseudogene. This CDR3 spans 14 amino acids. The CDR3, as DNA: TGTGCCAGCAGCCACTCCGGGAGAGACTACGAGCAGTACTTC. Amino acid sequence: CASSHSGRDYEQYF.

The V gene is TRBV5-1, the J gene TRBJ2-3, with 9 bases lining up with TRBD2. Germline-derived CDR1 and CDR2 are SGHRS and YFSETQ. The CDR3 extends over 17 amino acids. J gave up 2 bases and V 0 bases, and 7 bases lay outside the gene matches. CDR3 nucleotide sequence: TGCGCCAGCAGCTTGGGGCCTAGCGGGGACTTCACAGATACGCAGTATTTT. Translating it yields CASSLGPSGDFTDTQYF.

Points on this clonotype: The junction shows a germline mismatch at one end, possibly a read error. The CDR3 bases are TGTGCCACCGGGACAGCGCCGATCACTGAGCCGTTCTTC. Protein product: CATGTAPITEPFF. The chain is built from TRBV2 and TRBJ2-1; 7 nucleotides align to TRBD1. Germline CDR1 is SNHLY and CDR2 is FYNNEI. The CDR3 length is 13 residues.

The chain couples TRBV3-1 to TRBJ1-1; possible D gene TRBD1, 6 bases. V was clipped by 9 bases and J by 1 base, with 15 bases between them. Looked up from germline, CDR1 is LGHDT and CDR2 is YNNKEL (reference sequence). The CDR3 length is 14 residues. In nucleotides, the CDR3 is TGTGCCAGTACCCCTCTGGGGGCGAACACTGAAGCTTTCTTT. This codes for CASTPLGANTEAFF.

The chain combines TRBV7-2 with TRBJ1-1; 8 bases are a match to TRBD1. The V segment lost 1 base and the J segment 5 bases; nucleotides outside the gene matches: 6. The CDR3 consists of 15 residues. Germline-derived CDR1 and CDR2 are SGHTA and FQGNSA. CDR3 loop: CASSLGRQGRTEAFF. The CDR3 DNA follows: TGTGCCAGCAGCTTAGGTAGACAGGGGCGAACTGAAGCTTTCTTT.

The J gene is TRBJ1-5, the V gene TRBV25-1; 8 nucleotides match TRBD1. This CDR3 contains 17 residues. Germline CDR1 reads MGHDK; CDR2 reads SYGVNS. The trim removed 1 base at V and 1 base at J, leaving 6 bases unmatched. Written as DNA, the CDR3 is TGTGCCAGCAGTGAATCAGGGGGCAGCTTGAGCAATCAGCCCCAGCATTTT. It translates to CASSESGGSLSNQPQHF.

V and J are TRBV3-1 and TRBJ2-1; D is undetermined. V was clipped by 4 bases and J by 4 bases, with 11 bases between them. This CDR3 has 14 residues. Germline CDR1 reads LGHDT; CDR2 reads YNNKEL (reference sequence). In DNA, the CDR3 is TGTGCCAGCAGCCTGGCGGCTTTATACAATGAGCAGTTCTTC. It encodes CASSLAALYNEQFF.